This TCR beta chain comes out of a study of tumor-infiltrating lymphocytes in primary liver carcinoma. Background on the study: All patients, whether men or women, fell within 30 to 69 years of age. Study findings and constraints: Tumor-adjacent and tumor-blood pairs shared less of their repertoires than tumor region pairs shared.

From 500 ng total RNA, TCR beta cDNA was generated with a primer in the constant region. Employing slightly modified ARM-PCR, three nested multiplex PCR rounds were run, and these gave rise to the TCR beta libraries. A C-beta reverse primer and TRBV1-TRBV30 forward primers served in each of the first two PCR rounds, at approximately 10 cycles apiece. A single record per CDR3 protein comes from TCRdb applying MiXCR to the multiplex PCR reads. The sample yields tens of thousands of distinct CDR3 sequences, approximately 70% seen once. Scientists recovered RNA and DNA together from approximately 20-30 mg of unsorted bulk tissue. The CDR3 is 15 amino acids. Germline V CDR1 and CDR2: MDHEN, SYDVKM. Worth noting for this clonotype: What it binds is unknown. A junction end diverges from the germline sequence, so it may reflect a read error.

Material for sequencing was liver tumor tissue from sampling region 5. Regarding subset: tumor region T5, tumor centre. This clonotype was sampled from a man in his forties or fifties with primary liver carcinoma and hepatitis B virus infection. V is TRBV28 and J is TRBJ2-3, with 7 bases fitting TRBD1. CDR3 amino acids: CASSLQGDNTDMQYF. Written as DNA, the CDR3 is TGTGCCAGCAGTTTACAGGGGGACAATACAGATATGCAGTATTTT.